This TCR beta chain was obtained from a study of sequential checkpoint blockade in melanoma. The treatment here: randomized to nivolumab then ipilimumab (arm A) or the reverse (arm B). Sequencing was performed with immunoSEQ multiplex PCR; in TCRdb, only in-frame clones are kept and a portion is missing. The data contain over 15,000 clones, roughly 70% of them singletons. CDR1 SGHNT and CDR2 YENEEA come from the germline V gene. V shed 5 bases, J shed 6 bases, and the junction held 17 bases outside the gene matches. This CDR3 spans 18 amino acids. This chain connects TRBV11-3 to TRBJ2-2; TRBD2 agrees at 8 bases. This clonotype was obtained from a human donor with melanoma. The sample was CD8+ T cells sorted from blood (inferred from file names), taken from a patient given nivolumab and ipilimumab in sequence. CDR3 loop: CASSPVRTGGYSSGELFF. The CDR3 DNA follows: TGTGCCAGCAGCCCTGTTCGGACGGGAGGGTACTCTTCCGGGGAGCTGTTTTTT.